What follows describes a single T cell receptor beta chain. Antigen unknown. PCR was performed using 60 Vbeta and 13 Jbeta primers. Only in-frame clones appear in the TCRdb table, and some are missing; sequencing was by immunoSEQ multiplex PCR. This sample has approximately 140,000 clones; around 82% occur once, and the top ten carry roughly 1.8%. The data originate from a study of cytomegalovirus exposure and HLA in healthy donors. General study findings and limits: The study labeled about 160 TCR beta chains cytomegalovirus-associated. It was only CMV serostatus that was available as immune exposure information.

CDR3 length: 16 residues. CDR1 is SGHRS, CDR2 YFSETQ, per germline. V trimming: 4 bases; J trimming: 0 bases; junction bases outside the gene matches: 6. Sequenced material: PBMCs. V gene TRBV5-1 combines with J gene TRBJ2-1; 8 positions match TRBD2. This TCR derives from a boy younger than 18 in good health and CMV-seronegative. This chain's CDR3 is CASSQAGASSYNEQFF. CDR3 bases: TGCGCCAGCAGCCAAGCGGGGGCCAGCTCCTACAATGAGCAGTTCTTC.